This T cell receptor beta chain was sequenced in a study of regulatory T cells in long-lasting Graves disease. Time point indicated: persistent/refractory GD, antithyroid drugs over 5 years with positive TRAb. RNA extracted from PBMCs served as the sequencing template. EDTA tubes collected approximately 10 milliliters of peripheral blood. Assembly of TCR beta libraries relied on iRepertoire HTBI primers together with Arm-PCR of CDR3 regions. One entry per CDR3 protein, called by TCRdb with MiXCR from the multiplex PCR reads. The sample consists of roughly 500,000 distinct CDR3 sequences, less than 25% of them appearing once. At least ten counts were recorded for this clonotype. The source material was peripheral blood mononuclear cells (PBMCs), sampled when the disease was refractory, from a patient treated with antithyroid drugs. The receptor comes from a female donor with Graves disease.

CDR3 residues: CASSLAGDVTEAFF. CDR3 nucleotides: TGTGCCAGCAGTTTAGCAGGGGACGTCACTGAAGCTTTCTTT. V gene TRBV12-3 or TRBV12-4 combines with J gene TRBJ1-1; D perhaps matches TRBD1 (5 bases). V was trimmed by 0 bases and J by 4 bases, leaving 9 bases between them. The CDR3 is 14 residues long.